The 32 T cell receptor beta chains listed next were all sequenced from one sample in a study of blood T cells in healthy people across ages. Next came a second PCR, run for about 6 to 12 cycles, which used a sample-barcoded 5' primer along with a J-beta primer mix. TCRdb reprocessed the 5' RACE reads via MiXCR and lists one record per CDR3 protein. Of just over 1 million distinct CDR3 sequences listed, 45% are singletons. Sequencing input: blood. The receptors originated from a woman aged 55 to 70 in good health.

The rearrangement links TRBV28 to TRBJ2-7; D is ambiguous. CDR1 and CDR2 (germline): MDHEN, SYDVKM. The CDR3 sequence is 13 residues long. V was clipped by 4 bases and J by 0 bases, with 7 bases between them. The CDR3 DNA follows: TGTGCCAGCAGTTCCCGACCCTCCTACGAGCAGTACTTC. This codes for CASSSRPSYEQYF.

As concerns this clonotype: A junction boundary mismatches the germline segment, possibly from a read error. The V call is TRBV11-2, the J call TRBJ1-2, with D possibly being TRBD1 (5 bases). The CDR3 runs to 14 residues. Germline V gives CDR1 SGHAT, CDR2 FQNNGV. The CDR3 DNA sequence: TGTGCCAGCGGCTTAGGGGTTGGTCCCTATGGCTACACCTTC. Amino acid sequence: CASGLGVGPYGYTF.

The chain joins TRBV28 to TRBJ1-2; D remains unclear. Trimming removed 1 base at V and 3 bases at J, with 3 bases between. The CDR3 is 12 residues long. Germline V CDR1 and CDR2: MDHEN, SYDVKM. The CDR3 nucleotides read TGTGCCAGCAGTTTATCGGACTATGGCTACACCTTC. It specifies CASSLSDYGYTF.

A word on this clonotype: An end of the junction differs from the germline gene, which may be a read error. The chain uses TRBV7-3 and TRBJ2-1; tentatively, D is TRBD2 (5 bases). Germline V gene data show CDR1 as SGHTA and CDR2 as FQGTGA. This CDR3 has 16 amino acids. CDR3: CAGSLLPGLRHNEQFF. The CDR3, as DNA: TGTGCCGGCAGCTTACTCCCTGGACTGCGCCACAATGAGCAGTTCTTC.

V is TRBV3-1 and J is TRBJ2-1, with D unclear. The CDR3 runs to 13 residues. V was pared by 1 base and J by 10 bases, with 11 bases between. Germline V CDR1 and CDR2: LGHDT, YNNKEL (reference sequence). CDR3 DNA: TGTGCCAGCAGCCAAGCCTCCGTTGGGGAGCAGTTCTTC. It encodes CASSQASVGEQFF.

This clonotype showed up just a few times. The V and J genes are TRBV6-1 and TRBJ2-7, with D tentatively TRBD2 (5 bases). The V end lost 7 bases, the J end lost 1 base, and 11 bases lay between the germline ends. The germline V gene has CDR1 MNHNS and CDR2 SASEGT. The CDR3 is 13 amino acids. CDR3: CASTEEGSYEQYF. In DNA, the CDR3 is TGTGCCAGCACCGAAGAGGGATCCTACGAGCAGTACTTC.

This clonotype was seen a handful of times. The genes are TRBV5-1 and TRBJ2-7; D gene uncertain. The CDR3 is made up of 15 amino acids. Germline CDR1 SGHRS, CDR2 YFSETQ. V dropped 0 bases and J dropped 3 bases, with 13 bases sitting between them. The CDR3 here is CASSLAFGTNYEQYF. DNA of the CDR3: TGCGCCAGCAGCTTGGCATTTGGTACCAACTACGAGCAGTACTTC.

This clonotype was found once. The chain has TRBV2 and TRBJ2-3; D remains ambiguous. The CDR3 covers 15 residues. Per germline, CDR1 SNHLY and CDR2 FYNNEI. V dropped 4 bases and J dropped 0 bases, with 11 bases sitting between them. The CDR3 sequence is CASSVRQTSTDTQYF. For the CDR3, the DNA is TGTGCCAGCAGTGTACGGCAGACTAGCACAGATACGCAGTATTTT.

The chain couples TRBV3-1 to TRBJ1-2; D might be TRBD1 (5 bases). V lost 1 base and J lost 4, with 13 bases in between. This CDR3 spans 15 amino acids. In germline, CDR1 is LGHDT, CDR2 YNNKEL (reference sequence). The CDR3 DNA reads as TGTGCCAGCAGCCAAGTCCCAGGGTCCGTCTATGGCTACACCTTC. Its translation is CASSQVPGSVYGYTF. Full variable domain (rest looked up from reference TRBV3-1 and TRBJ1-2): DTAVSQTPKYLVTQMGNDKSIKCEQNLGHDTMYWYKQDSKKFLKIMFSYNNKELIINETVPNRFSPKSPDKAHLNLHINSLELGDSAVYFCASSQVPGSVYGYTFGSGTRLTVV.

This clonotype was observed a few times. The chain has TRBV2 and TRBJ2-1; perhaps TRBD1 as D (5 bases). The CDR3 covers 14 residues. V was pared by 5 bases and J by 7 bases, with 15 bases between. The germline V gene has CDR1 SNHLY and CDR2 FYNNEI. CDR3 DNA: TGTGCCAGCAGTCTCACAGGAAAGGGGAATGAGCAGTTCTTC. Amino acids: CASSLTGKGNEQFF. The whole variable domain, filled in from reference TRBV2 and TRBJ2-1, reads EPEVTQTPSHQVTQMGQEVILRCVPISNHLYFYWYRQILGQKVEFLVSFYNNEISEKSEIFDDQFSVERPDGSNFTLKIRSTKLEDSAMYFCASSLTGKGNEQFFGPGTRLTVL.

This chain uses TRBV24-1 with TRBJ2-5; possible D gene TRBD2, 7 bases. CDR3 length equals 14 residues. Trimming cost V 3 bases and J 5 bases, with 12 bases left between them. Per germline, CDR1 KGHDR and CDR2 SFDVKD. CDR3 DNA sequence: TGTGCCACCAGTGATCCGGGGAGGGGGGAGACCCAGTACTTC. Translated: CATSDPGRGETQYF.

The chain joins TRBV2 to TRBJ1-1; D not certain. The CDR3 contains 13 residues. CDR1 and CDR2 from the germline V gene are SNHLY and FYNNEI. The V end lost 5 bases, the J end lost 7 bases, and 14 bases lay between the germline ends. CDR3 protein: CASSYTQWGEAFF. The CDR3 bases are TGTGCCAGCAGTTACACCCAGTGGGGTGAAGCTTTCTTT.

This clonotype appeared many times. The chain couples TRBV28 to TRBJ2-5, with D tentatively TRBD2 (5 bases). Germline V lookup: CDR1 MDHEN, CDR2 SYDVKM. The germline V and J ends were trimmed by 1 base and 5 bases, with 14 bases remaining between them. The CDR3 totals 15 residues. The CDR3 DNA follows: TGTGCCAGCAGTTTATTAACCCCGGGGAGCGAGACCCAGTACTTC. Protein product: CASSLLTPGSETQYF.

This clonotype was counted only a few times. The V call is TRBV5-1, the J call TRBJ2-3; 11 nucleotides agree with TRBD2. CDR1 and CDR2 (germline): SGHRS, YFSETQ. V lost 0 bases to trimming and J lost 6 bases; unmatched junction nucleotides: 12. The CDR3 runs 18 residues. CDR3 in amino acids: CASSLGPTLAGGLDTQYF. In nucleotides, the CDR3 is TGCGCCAGCAGCTTGGGGCCGACTCTAGCGGGAGGTCTGGATACGCAGTATTTT. Complete variable domain (other parts from reference TRBV5-1 and TRBJ2-3): KAGVTQTPRYLIKTRGQQVTLSCSPISGHRSVSWYQQTPGQGLQFLFEYFSETQRNKGNFPGRFSGRQFSNSRSEMNVSTLELGDSALYLCASSLGPTLAGGLDTQYFGPGTRLTVL.

This clonotype has at least ten counts. V is TRBV5-1 and J is TRBJ2-3; D uncertain. The CDR3 is 14 amino acids. Germline V gene lookup returns CDR1 SGHRS and CDR2 YFSETQ. V was shortened by 2 bases and J by 2 bases, with 9 bases between the two germline ends. The chain's CDR3 is CASSFNLFTDTQYF. The CDR3 nucleotides are TGCGCCAGCAGCTTTAATTTGTTCACAGATACGCAGTATTTT.

The V and J genes are TRBV9 and TRBJ1-6; TRBD1 might be the D (5 bases). This CDR3 is built from 14 residues. V lost 6 bases to trimming and J lost 8 bases, with 15 bases between them. From germline, CDR1 is SGDLS and CDR2 YYNGEE. CDR3 residues: CASNPDGGHSPLHF. For the CDR3, the DNA is TGTGCCAGCAATCCCGACGGGGGACATTCACCCCTCCACTTT.

This clonotype was counted only a few times. This chain connects TRBV20-1 to TRBJ2-7; D unresolved. The CDR3 contains 14 residues. Trimming pared 0 bases from V and 3 bases from J, leaving 12 bases between. CDR1 is DFQATT and CDR2 is SNEGSKA in the germline V gene (reference sequence). The CDR3 DNA follows: TGCAGTGCTAGAGATCGGAACAGACTCTACGAGCAGTACTTC. This gives the protein CSARDRNRLYEQYF.

The chain carries TRBV5-1 and TRBJ1-2; D is ambiguous. The CDR3 loop spans 12 amino acids. Germline V CDR1 and CDR2: SGHRS, YFSETQ. Trimming removed 0 bases from V and 8 bases from J, with 8 bases in between. CDR3 nucleotide sequence: TGCGCCAGCAGCTTGGCCCAGAAGGGCTACACCTTC. It yields the protein CASSLAQKGYTF. The whole variable domain, filled in from reference TRBV5-1 and TRBJ1-2, reads KAGVTQTPRYLIKTRGQQVTLSCSPISGHRSVSWYQQTPGQGLQFLFEYFSETQRNKGNFPGRFSGRQFSNSRSEMNVSTLELGDSALYLCASSLAQKGYTFGSGTRLTVV.

This chain uses TRBV9 with TRBJ2-3; D possibly matches TRBD1 or TRBD2 (5 bases each). V lost 3 bases, J lost 0 bases, and 11 bases lay in between. The CDR3 has 15 amino acids. CDR1 is SGDLS, CDR2 YYNGEE, per germline. The CDR3 DNA reads TGTGCCAGCAGCGCAGGGCAGCGGAGCACAGATACGCAGTATTTT. Its protein is CASSAGQRSTDTQYF.

This clonotype showed up just a few times. The V call is TRBV7-9, the J call TRBJ1-2; 8 bases fit TRBD1. CDR1 and CDR2 from the germline V gene are SEHNR and FQNEAQ (reference sequence). Germline trimming cut 6 bases from V and 4 bases from J; bases unmatched to any gene: 7. This CDR3 spans 14 amino acids. The CDR3 reads CASSPGQGFYGYTF. DNA for the CDR3: TGTGCCAGCAGTCCCGGACAGGGCTTCTATGGCTACACCTTC.

The chain is built from TRBV6-5 and TRBJ1-2; the match to TRBD1 covers 11 bases. There are 15 residues in the CDR3. Looked up from germline, CDR1 is MNHEY and CDR2 is SVGAGI. Trimming removed 5 bases from V and 3 bases from J; junction bases left unmatched: 5. The CDR3 bases are TGTGCCAGCAGTAAAGGACAGGGGGCATACTATGGCTACACCTTC. Its translation is CASSKGQGAYYGYTF.

The chain employs TRBV6-1 and TRBJ2-3; either TRBD1 or TRBD2 may fit D (5 bases each). The CDR3 runs to 15 residues. Per germline, CDR1 MNHNS and CDR2 SASEGT. V gave up 7 bases and J gave up 3 bases, with 17 bases separating them. CDR3 in amino acids: CASTIPGDQTDTQYF. The CDR3 DNA is TGTGCCAGCACCATCCCTGGGGACCAGACAGATACGCAGTATTTT.

The V and J genes are TRBV20-1 and TRBJ2-1, with D maybe TRBD2 (5 bases). Germline CDR1 reads DFQATT; CDR2 reads SNEGSKA (reference sequence). The length of the CDR3 is 17 residues. The germline V and J ends were trimmed by 2 bases and 2 bases, with 19 bases remaining between them. The CDR3 loop is CSARKSRAAPTYNEQFF. CDR3 nucleotide sequence: TGCAGTGCTAGAAAGTCGAGGGCCGCCCCCACCTACAATGAGCAGTTCTTC.

The chain uses TRBV27 and TRBJ2-4, with TRBD1 as a possible D gene (6 bases). This CDR3 contains 14 residues. With 5 bases removed from V and 13 bases from J, the gap between germline ends came to 21 bases. CDR1 and CDR2 (germline): MNHEY, SMNVEV (reference sequence). CDR3 sequence (DNA): TGTGCCAGCAGTACCCGGGACACTGGTGGTGAGCAGTACTTC. Translating it yields CASSTRDTGGEQYF.

The chain is built from TRBV27 and TRBJ1-4, with 10 positions matching TRBD1. V shed 3 bases, J shed 2 bases, and the junction held 9 bases outside the gene matches. The CDR3 covers 18 residues. In germline, CDR1 is MNHEY, CDR2 SMNVEV (reference sequence). CDR3 residues: CASSLTGGSRATNEKLFF. The CDR3 nucleotides read TGTGCCAGCAGTTTGACAGGGGGCTCCCGTGCGACTAATGAAAAACTGTTTTTT.

This clonotype was detected a few times. V usage is TRBV9 and J usage is TRBJ2-7; 10 bases align to TRBD2. V was clipped by 4 bases and J by 3 bases; unmatched bases: 10. The germline gives CDR1 SGDLS, CDR2 YYNGEE. The CDR3 runs to 16 residues. The CDR3 sequence: CASSKGLAEENYEQYF. As DNA, the CDR3 is TGTGCCAGCAGCAAAGGACTAGCGGAAGAGAACTACGAGCAGTACTTC.

The chain combines TRBV27 with TRBJ2-7; D could derive from TRBD1 or TRBD2 (5 bases each). The germline V gene has CDR1 MNHEY and CDR2 SMNVEV (reference sequence). Trimming pared 6 bases from V and 1 base from J, leaving 28 bases between. The length of the CDR3 is 19 residues. This CDR3 is CASRPGAVTVGPESYEQYF. In DNA, the CDR3 is TGTGCCAGCAGACCCGGGGCGGTGACAGTAGGCCCTGAGTCCTACGAGCAGTACTTC.

The rearrangement uses TRBV7-3 and TRBJ2-7, with TRBD2 as a possible D gene (6 bases). In germline, CDR1 is SGHTA, CDR2 FQGTGA. Trimming pared 2 bases from V and 3 bases from J, leaving 14 bases between. The CDR3 length is 15 residues. The CDR3 DNA reads as TGTGCCAGCAGCTTATACCCGGGAGCGGTCTACGAGCAGTACTTC. Translated, it gives CASSLYPGAVYEQYF.

The V and J genes are TRBV9 and TRBJ2-5; D may be TRBD2 (5 bases). The CDR3 is 15 amino acids. Germline V gene data show CDR1 as SGDLS and CDR2 as YYNGEE. V shed 0 bases and J shed 4 bases, with 13 bases lying between them. The CDR3 loop is CASSVGLGIRETQYF. As DNA, the CDR3 is TGTGCCAGCAGCGTAGGTCTCGGGATTCGAGAGACCCAGTACTTC.

This chain links TRBV20-1 with TRBJ2-7, with 10 nucleotides matching TRBD2. Germline V gene lookup returns CDR1 DFQATT and CDR2 SNEGSKA (reference sequence). V lost 0 bases and J lost 0; bases outside the gene matches: 5. The length of the CDR3 is 16 residues. CDR3 protein: CSAREASGGPSYEQYF. CDR3 bases: TGCAGTGCTAGAGAGGCTAGCGGGGGCCCCTCCTACGAGCAGTACTTC.

The rearrangement links TRBV3-1 to TRBJ2-3, with D unresolved. Trimming took 4 bases from V and 0 from J, leaving 20 bases between them. The CDR3 spans 18 residues. Germline CDR1 LGHDT, CDR2 YNNKEL (reference sequence). The CDR3 region has the DNA TGTGCCAGCAGCCGGACCCTTTCAGCCGCTCATAGCACAGATACGCAGTATTTT. Residues: CASSRTLSAAHSTDTQYF.

This chain uses TRBV20-1 with TRBJ2-1; D could derive from TRBD1 or TRBD2 (5 bases each). The V gene lost 3 bases and the J gene lost 8 bases, with 23 bases spanning the gap. Germline CDR1 is DFQATT and CDR2 is SNEGSKA (reference sequence). This CDR3 has 16 amino acids. Written as DNA, the CDR3 is TGCAGTGCTAGCTTCACCGGGACCACCTGGGGCGATGAGCAGTTCTTC. Translation gives CSASFTGTTWGDEQFF.